The rows below give T cell receptor beta chains drawn from one sample of a study of CD8+ T cells in alopecia areata. Libraries were prepared by immunoSEQ multiplex PCR; TCRdb keeps only in-frame clonotypes and omits some of them. Here the sample spans 11,000 or so clones, 60% to 65% being singletons. Sequenced sample: skin. The origin of the receptors is a human donor with alopecia areata. CDR3s include the opening cysteine and the closing phenylalanine or tryptophan. The order of the fields is J gene, D gene, clone size, V gene, CDR3 protein, CDR3 DNA. The D gene is left open where the match is weak. Rows give clone size only sometimes, using once, few, many, or a class for an expanded clone.

TRBJ2-1 | TRBD2 | NA | TRBV5-4 | CASSLATSGGHNEQFF | TGTGCCAGCAGCTTGGCGACTAGCGGGGGCCACAATGAGCAGTTCTTC
TRBJ2-1 | TRBD2 | NA | TRBV19 | CASSPIGAGAANEQFF | TGTGCCAGTAGTCCAATCGGAGCGGGAGCTGCCAATGAGCAGTTCTTC
TRBJ1-6 | NA | NA | TRBV4-2 | CASSQLVGSHSPLHF | TGTGCCAGCAGCCAACTTGTAGGCAGCCATTCACCCCTCCACTTT
TRBJ2-1 | NA | NA | TRBV7-2 | CASSSVYEQFF | TGTGCCAGCAGCTCAGTTTATGAGCAGTTCTTC
TRBJ2-1 | NA | once | TRBV30 | CAWGGSSFWNEQFF | TGTGCCTGGGGGGGAAGTTCCTTCTGGAATGAGCAGTTCTTC
TRBJ1-6 | NA | NA | TRBV6-5 | CASSEFSNSPLHF | TGTGCCAGCAGTGAATTCTCGAATTCACCCCTCCACTTT
TRBJ1-2 | NA | NA | TRBV28 | CASSLPSGLRDGYTF | TGTGCCAGCAGTCTTCCCTCGGGCTTAAGGGATGGCTACACCTTC
TRBJ2-7 | TRBD1 | NA | TRBV7-9 | CASSPGQPNEQYF | TGTGCCAGCAGCCCGGGACAGCCCAACGAGCAGTACTTC
TRBJ1-5 | TRBD1 | NA | TRBV6-5 | CASRNRGRDQPQHF | TGTGCCAGCAGAAACAGGGGGCGCGATCAGCCCCAGCATTTT
TRBJ2-7 | NA | once | TRBV5-1 | CASSLALLGRSSSYEQYF | TGCGCCAGCAGCTTGGCCCTACTGGGACGGTCAAGCTCCTACGAGCAGTACTTC
TRBJ2-3 | NA | NA | TRBV28 | CASSFLGGGRYNGDTQYF | TGTGCCAGCAGTTTCTTGGGGGGTGGAAGATATAACGGAGATACGCAGTATTTT
TRBJ2-5 | TRBD2 | few | TRBV5-4 | CASSPTGREGETQYF | TGTGCCAGCAGCCCCACCGGGAGGGAGGGAGAGACCCAGTACTTC
TRBJ1-1 | NA | NA | TRBV18 | CASSPSGNTEAFF | TGTGCCAGCTCACCATCCGGGAACACTGAAGCTTTCTTT
TRBJ2-6 | NA | NA | TRBV5-1 | CASSSTQGTGANVLTF | TGCGCCAGCAGCTCGACACAGGGAACTGGGGCCAACGTCCTGACTTTC
TRBJ1-6 | TRBD1 | once | TRBV27 | CASSLKGQTSLYNSPLHF | TGTGCCAGCAGTTTAAAGGGACAGACGAGCCTTTATAATTCACCCCTCCACTTT
TRBJ2-7 | NA | few | TRBV7-2 | CASSDRYEQYF | TGTGCCAGCAGCGACAGATACGAGCAGTACTTC
TRBJ2-3 | NA | medium-sized | TRBV7-2 | CASSLPAETSTDTQYF | TGTGCCAGCAGCTTACCCGCAGAAACTAGCACAGATACGCAGTATTTT
TRBJ1-5 | NA | few | TRBV7-8 | CASSFGVNQPQHF | TGTGCCAGCAGCTTTGGGGTCAATCAGCCCCAGCATTTT
TRBJ2-5 | NA | NA | TRBV7-9 | CASSPPAEEETQYF | TGTGCCAGCAGCCCACCGGCGGAGGAAGAGACCCAGTACTTC
TRBJ2-2 | NA | few | TRBV2 | CASSEARVGSGELFF | TGTGCCAGCAGTGAGGCCAGGGTTGGATCCGGGGAGCTGTTTTTT
TRBJ2-3 | TRBD2 | few | TRBV27 | CASSSPRLAGGGTDTQYF | TGTGCCAGCAGTTCACCCAGACTAGCGGGAGGAGGAACAGATACGCAGTATTTT
TRBJ2-7 | NA | NA | TRBV29-1 | CSVVGGSRETQYF | TGCAGCGTTGTTGGTGGGAGTCGAGAGACTCAGTACTTC
TRBJ2-1 | TRBD2 | NA | TRBV19 | CASSKGLAGDNEQFF | TGTGCCAGTAGTAAGGGACTAGCGGGAGATAATGAGCAGTTCTTC
TRBJ2-7 | TRBD1 | once | TRBV6-5 | CASRDRGLYEQYF | TGTGCCAGCCGGGACAGGGGGCTTTACGAGCAGTACTTC
TRBJ2-2 | TRBD1 | few | TRBV5-1 | CASSFTGAGELFF | TGCGCCAGCAGCTTTACAGGGGCCGGGGAGCTGTTTTTT
TRBJ1-1 | TRBD1 | NA | TRBV27 | CASSPYTGTAVF | TGTGCCAGCAGTCCATACACCGGGACAGCCGTATTT
TRBJ2-7 | TRBD2 | NA | TRBV19 | CASSIRTSGNLEQYF | TGTGCCAGTAGTATAAGGACTAGCGGGAATCTCGAGCAGTACTTC
TRBJ2-1 | TRBD1 | few | TRBV7-2 | CASSPGTGGFRSYNEQFF | TGTGCCAGCAGCCCCGGGACAGGGGGCTTTCGGTCCTACAATGAGCAGTTCTTC
TRBJ1-5 | TRBD1 | NA | TRBV6-4 | CASSDSRNQTGRQPQHF | TGTGCCAGCAGTGACTCGCGGAACCAGACAGGGAGACAGCCCCAGCATTTT
TRBJ1-5 | NA | NA | TRBV6-1 | CASSDRFNQPQHF | TGTGCCAGCAGTGACAGGTTCAATCAGCCCCAGCATTTT
TRBJ2-7 | NA | NA | TRBV27 | CASSFSSSYEQYF | TGTGCCAGCAGTTTCTCGAGCTCCTACGAGCAGTACTTC
TRBJ2-1 | TRBD1 | few | TRBV4-2 | CARLRDRGYNEQFF | TGTGCCAGACTCCGGGACAGAGGTTACAATGAGCAGTTCTTC
TRBJ1-1 | NA | NA | TRBV25-1 | CASSDPRGGVNTEAFF | TGTGCCAGCAGTGACCCCCGAGGAGGGGTGAACACTGAAGCTTTCTTT
TRBJ1-4 | NA | NA | TRBV9 | CASSPPSGAEKLFF | TGTGCCAGCAGCCCCCCTTCGGGGGCTGAAAAACTGTTTTTT
TRBJ2-1 | NA | NA | TRBV19 | CASSIGRAFSYNEQFF | TGTGCCAGTAGTATAGGGAGGGCCTTCTCCTACAATGAGCAGTTCTTC
TRBJ1-2 | NA | NA | TRBV29-1 | CSVVGQGSGGYTF | TGCAGCGTTGTTGGGCAGGGGTCGGGCGGCTACACCTTC
TRBJ2-5 | NA | once | TRBV2 | CASSGSDRHIYQETQYF | TGTGCCAGCAGTGGGTCAGACAGGCACATTTACCAAGAGACCCAGTACTTC
TRBJ2-7 | NA | once | TRBV28 | CASSQTSREYF | TGTGCCAGCAGCCAGACCTCAAGGGAGTACTTC
TRBJ2-3 | NA | once | TRBV5-1 | CASSLAGGVDTQYF | TGCGCCAGCAGCTTGGCCGGGGGCGTAGATACGCAGTATTTT
TRBJ2-5 | NA | NA | TRBV11-2 | CASRGQFQETQYF | TGTGCCAGCCGGGGACAATTCCAAGAGACCCAGTACTTC
TRBJ2-5 | NA | NA | TRBV11-2 | CASSFLGMFYF | TGTGCCAGCAGCTTTTTGGGAATGTTCTACTTC
TRBJ1-5 | NA | once | TRBV11-2 | CASSLADLHQPQHF | TGTGCCAGCAGCTTAGCTGATCTGCATCAGCCCCAGCATTTT
TRBJ2-1 | NA | NA | TRBV19 | CASSYQSANEQFF | TGTGCCAGTAGTTATCAGTCAGCCAATGAGCAGTTCTTC
TRBJ2-3 | NA | NA | TRBV29-1 | CSDNHSGDTQYF | TGCAGCGACAACCACTCCGGGGATACGCAGTATTTT
TRBJ1-5 | NA | NA | TRBV14 | CASSGNQGAPQHF | TGTGCCAGCAGCGGGAATCAGGGAGCGCCCCAGCATTTT
TRBJ1-2 | NA | few | TRBV5-1 | CASSSGGGFDGYTF | TGCGCCAGCAGCTCGGGTGGCGGATTCGATGGCTACACCTTC
TRBJ2-3 | TRBD1 | few | TRBV10-1 | CASSGPTTGMSTDTQYF | TGCGCCAGCAGTGGCCCCACGACAGGGATGAGCACAGATACGCAGTATTTT
TRBJ1-1 | NA | few | TRBV11-2 | CASSPHTGSEAFF | TGTGCCAGCAGCCCCCATACAGGGTCTGAAGCTTTCTTT
TRBJ2-7 | NA | NA | TRBV9 | CASSGQGKRQYF | TGTGCCAGCAGCGGGCAGGGGAAGAGGCAGTACTTC
TRBJ2-2 | TRBD2 | NA | TRBV14 | CASSQERGVFTGELFF | TGTGCCAGCAGCCAAGAGCGGGGGGTCTTCACCGGGGAGCTGTTTTTT
TRBJ2-5 | NA | NA | TRBV21-1 | CASSGLSGTSGDQETQYF | TGTGCCAGCAGCGGGCTTTCCGGGACTAGCGGGGACCAAGAGACCCAGTACTTC
TRBJ1-1 | NA | NA | TRBV5-8 | CASSVREGRSHTEAFF | TGTGCCAGCAGCGTGAGGGAGGGGCGATCCCACACTGAAGCTTTCTTT
TRBJ2-5 | TRBD2 | few | TRBV29-1 | CSGGPGGKETQYF | TGCAGCGGTGGGCCCGGGGGGAAGGAGACCCAGTACTTC
TRBJ1-3 | NA | NA | TRBV10-3 | CAIRATGAGNTIYF | TGTGCCATCAGAGCTACAGGAGCTGGAAACACCATATATTTT
TRBJ2-5 | NA | NA | TRBV11-2 | CASSLGETQYF | TGTGCCAGCAGCTTAGGAGAGACCCAGTACTTC
TRBJ2-2 | NA | NA | TRBV6-5 | CASSYVGTGELFF | TGTGCCAGCAGTTACGTGGGCACCGGGGAGCTGTTTTTT
TRBJ2-2 | NA | few | TRBV23-1 | CASSAGSPNTGELFF | TGCGCCAGCAGCGCGGGGTCTCCCAACACCGGGGAGCTGTTTTTT
TRBJ2-7 | TRBD2 | NA | TRBV7-8 | CASSPGTSGGALEQYF | TGTGCCAGCAGCCCGGGGACTAGCGGGGGGGCCTTAGAGCAGTACTTC